This record concerns one TCR beta chain sequence. This entry is derived from a study of PD-L1 blockade in urothelial cancer. The germline CDR1 and CDR2 sequences are SEHNR and FQNEAQ (reference sequence). The CDR3 has 13 amino acids. The junction had 3 bases not matched to a gene; V was cut back by 10 bases and J by 2 bases. The data were produced by immunoSEQ multiplex PCR, yet TCRdb's version contains in-frame clones alone and is incomplete. The sample yields approximately 24,000 clones, approximately 90% seen once. This TCR came from a man in his fifties or sixties with urothelial cancer. The sample was PBMCs, taken around atezolizumab (anti-PD-L1) treatment. V and J are TRBV7-9 and TRBJ2-1; 9 positions agree with TRBD2. The CDR3 DNA sequence: TGTGCCACCGGACTAGCGACCTACAATGAGCAGTTCTTC. Its translation is CATGLATYNEQFF. The whole variable domain, remainder taken from reference TRBV7-9 and TRBJ2-1, is DTGVSQNPRHKITKRGQNVTFRCDPISEHNRLYWYRQTLGQGPEFLTYFQNEAQLEKSRLLSDRFSAERPKGSFSTLEIQRTEQGDSAMYLCATGLATYNEQFFGPGTRLTVL.